Presented here are 9 T cell receptor beta chains from one specimen sequenced in a study of early T cells in non-severe SARS-CoV-2 infection. One entry per CDR3 protein, called by TCRdb with MiXCR from the 5' RACE reads. The table has under 70,000 distinct CDR3 sequences, around 4.9% seen once. What was sequenced was whole blood. The source is an adult who was a healthcare worker with PCR-confirmed SARS-CoV-2 infection or an uninfected control (not recorded which).

The V and J genes are TRBV7-2 and TRBJ2-5; no firm D call. The CDR3 totals 13 residues. Germline V CDR1 and CDR2: SGHTA, FQGNSA. V was shortened by 3 bases and J by 5 bases, with 10 bases between the two germline ends. CDR3 loop: CASSFMEAETQYF. The CDR3 DNA is TGTGCCAGCAGCTTCATGGAAGCGGAGACCCAGTACTTC.

The sample holds many counts of this clonotype. The chain combines TRBV29-1 with TRBJ2-7; D may be TRBD1 or TRBD2 (5 bases each). Trimming pared 7 bases from V and 2 bases from J, leaving 9 bases between. The CDR3 length is 11 residues. Per germline, CDR1 SQVTM and CDR2 ANQGSEA. The CDR3 reads CSGMGAYEQYF. In nucleotides, the CDR3 is TGCAGCGGGATGGGGGCCTACGAGCAGTACTTC.

This clonotype appeared many times. The chain recombines TRBV20-1 with TRBJ2-7, with 8 bases matching TRBD1. This CDR3 comprises 14 residues. V was clipped by 0 bases and J by 3 bases; unmatched bases: 4. CDR1 and CDR2 (germline): DFQATT, SNEGSKA (reference sequence). CDR3 protein: CSARDGQGDYEQYF. CDR3 nucleotides: TGCAGTGCTAGAGATGGACAGGGTGACTACGAGCAGTACTTC.

V and J are TRBV6-1 and TRBJ2-1; TRBD1 aligns across 8 bases. The trim removed 6 bases at V and 3 bases at J, leaving 7 bases unmatched. The CDR3 covers 15 residues. From germline, CDR1 is MNHNS and CDR2 SASEGT. CDR3 bases: TGTGCCAGCAGGGAGGACAGGGACAACTACAATGAGCAGTTCTTC. It codes for CASREDRDNYNEQFF.

At least ten counts were recorded for this clonotype. The chain links TRBV27 to TRBJ1-3; D not resolved. Germline CDR1 MNHEY, CDR2 SMNVEV (reference sequence). The V end lost 0 bases, the J end lost 4 bases, and 10 bases lay between the germline ends. This CDR3 has 15 residues. The CDR3 spells CASSLSVGPGNTIYF. The CDR3 DNA reads TGTGCCAGCAGTTTATCGGTAGGGCCAGGAAACACCATATATTTT.

This clonotype was recorded many times. The J gene is TRBJ1-1, the V gene TRBV6-6; TRBD1 matches at 9 bases. This CDR3 has 12 residues. Germline lookup yields CDR1 MNHNY and CDR2 SVGAGI (reference sequence). The ends lost 6 bases at V and 8 bases at J; junction bases unmatched: 4. The chain's CDR3 is CASRAGQGEAFF. The DNA for the CDR3 is TGTGCCAGCAGGGCTGGACAGGGGGAAGCTTTCTTT.

There are a few counts of this clonotype. The chain has TRBV7-9 and TRBJ2-3; D may match TRBD1 or TRBD2 (5 bases each). The germline CDR1 and CDR2 sequences are SEHNR and FQNEAQ (reference sequence). The V end lost 5 bases, the J end lost 3 bases, and 24 bases lay between the germline ends. The CDR3 has 18 amino acids. Written as DNA, the CDR3 is TGTGCCAGCAGCCACATGAGACCCGGACCGGGGCAAACAGATACGCAGTATTTT. Its protein product is CASSHMRPGPGQTDTQYF.

There are many counts of this clonotype. This chain connects TRBV29-1 to TRBJ2-1; TRBD1 matches 11 bases. The CDR3 runs to 14 residues. From germline, CDR1 is SQVTM and CDR2 ANQGSEA. J was trimmed by 7 bases and V by 6 bases; bases with no gene match: 8. CDR3 amino acids: CSVETDRGLNEQFF. CDR3 in DNA: TGCAGCGTGGAAACGGACAGGGGGCTTAATGAGCAGTTCTTC.

The rearrangement links TRBV12-3 or TRBV12-4 to TRBJ1-1; D gene unclear. CDR3 length: 14 residues. The V gene lost 3 bases and the J gene lost 1 base, with 9 bases spanning the gap. The CDR3: CASSLVETNTEAFF. The CDR3 DNA reads TGTGCCAGCAGTTTGGTGGAAACGAACACTGAAGCTTTCTTT.